This TCR beta chain was identified in a study of CD8+ T cells in alopecia areata. For the study at large: Patients in the treated group were given tofacitinib by mouth, 5 to 10 mg twice a day. Notes on the study in general: For lesional scalp, especially alopecia totalis/universalis, clonality was higher than in normal scalp. Patients displayed less clarity in TCR sharing than mice, a finding possibly related to HLA. While tofacitinib was given, many expanded lesional clones persisted in scalp and blood.

In regard to this clone: Its antigen is unidentified.

Trimming cost V 4 bases and J 5 bases, with 18 bases left between them. The CDR3 runs 15 residues. Extracted RNA was reverse transcribed into cDNA, the sequencing template. Assay: immunoSEQ multiplex PCR; the TCRdb copy retains only in-frame clones and omits some. Of under 130,000 clones listed, 65% to 90% are singletons. Treatment here: oral pan-JAK inhibitor, 5-10 mg twice daily. Source: CD8+ T cells sorted from blood, taken around week 31, from a patient treated with tofacitinib. This receptor was obtained from a human donor with alopecia areata. This chain joins TRBV23-1 and TRBJ2-7; a possible D gene is TRBD2 (5 bases). TRBV23-1 is annotated as an ORF whose role is uncertain. The CDR3 here is CASSPRPDKTNEQYF. CDR3 bases: TGCGCCAGCAGTCCCCGCCCCGACAAGACTAACGAGCAGTACTTC.